A selection of T cell receptor beta chains follows, all from one sample in a study of PD-1 blockade in classical Hodgkin lymphoma. Data came from immunoSEQ multiplex PCR; TCRdb stores just in-frame clones and leaves some out. The table has fewer than 15,000 clones, 70% to 90% seen once. The specimen was peripheral blood mononuclear cells (PBMCs), collected at baseline. The origin of the receptors is a human donor with classical Hodgkin lymphoma. Each CDR3 is given with its conserved first and last residue.

V gene	J gene	CDR3 protein
TRBV18	TRBJ1-4	CASSPPSNEKLFF
TRBV5-8	TRBJ2-7	CASSVEGAGTSYEQYF
TRBV12-2	TRBJ2-7	CASRLEAVPGAYEQYF
TRBV5-6	TRBJ2-7	CASSLGLPSYEQYF
TRBV6-1	TRBJ2-1	CASSEAWGDEQFF
TRBV6-9	TRBJ2-1	CASSLQGYNEQFF
TRBV18	TRBJ1-1	CASRRGQEGTEAFF
TRBV30	TRBJ2-2	CAWSGTGGWSGELFF
TRBV30	TRBJ2-1	CAWSGGISYNEQFF
TRBV30	TRBJ2-5	CAWSSGLKETQYF